This section outlines one TCR beta chain sequence together with its context. The antigen is unknown. Enrolled ophthalmopathy patients presented with a Clinical Activity Score of at least 3, a NOSPECS grade of at least 4, and disease duration under 3 months. Extraction of PBMCs used 9 to 10 ml of fresh peripheral blood. Per the germline V gene, CDR1 is GTSNPN and CDR2 is SVGIG (reference sequence). The V end lost 2 bases, the J end lost 6 bases, and 11 bases lay between the germline ends. The CDR3 loop spans 13 amino acids. These data originate in a study of T cells in Graves' hyperthyroidism and ophthalmopathy. Study outcomes and limitations: Also found in blood were most expanded thyroid clonotypes above 0.001. In simple terms, a model built on 13 V-J features told ophthalmopathy apart from stable hyperthyroidism.

Authors of the study amplified TCR beta CDR3 regions from RNA transcripts. Using the HTBI primer set, a first-round RT-PCR was run on the TCR CDR3. Each CDR3 protein is one row after TCRdb ran MiXCR on the multiplex PCR reads. This sample has about 610,000 distinct CDR3 sequences; roughly 14% occur once, and the top ten carry approximately 4.2%. J is TRBJ1-5 and V is TRBV30; D is ambiguous. The clonotype comes from a middle-aged woman with Graves' ophthalmopathy. What was sequenced was blood. The CDR3 DNA follows: TGTGCCTGGAGTAGGCAGCCTTCTCAGCCCCAGCATTTT. Translated, it gives CAWSRQPSQPQHF.